This T cell receptor beta chain was identified in a study of cytomegalovirus exposure and HLA in healthy donors. As to this clone: Its antigen remains unidentified.

Study-wide findings and caveats: TCR clusters originating in the first cohort tended to co-occur in the 100 to 150 validation repertoires, according to a later analysis. The study put around 180 TCR beta chains on its list as cytomegalovirus-associated.

Only in-frame clones appear in the TCRdb table, and some are missing; sequencing was by immunoSEQ multiplex PCR. The sample holds over 150,000 clones, about 82% seen once. Donors came from a validation cohort of 90 to 150 subjects, distinct from the first 666-subject cohort. This CDR3 region has 13 residues. V shed 4 bases and J 5 bases; nucleotides not matched to a gene: 1. Germline V CDR1 and CDR2: SGHKS, YYEKEE (reference sequence). The TCR sequence derives from a human donor in good health. The gene calls are TRBV5-5 and TRBJ2-2; 8 nucleotides line up with TRBD1. Sequenced material: PBMCs. The CDR3 sequence is CASSRTGTGELFF. DNA of the CDR3: TGTGCCAGCAGCAGGACAGGGACCGGGGAGCTGTTTTTT. Drawing the rest from reference TRBV5-5 and TRBJ2-2, the complete variable domain is DAGVTQSPTHLIKTRGQQVTLRCSPISGHKSVSWYQQVLGQGPQFIFQYYEKEERGRGNFPDRFSARQFPNYSSELNVNALLLGDSALYLCASSRTGTGELFFGEGSRLTVL.